The text below deals with one T cell receptor beta chain. Its target is not known. The sample is drawn from a study of Tregs in tolerant kidney transplant recipients. Study context: CFSE-labeled recipient PBMCs were cultured five to seven days with irradiated graft donor PBMCs, then FACS-sorted.

Findings and limits, study-wide: The small number of patients limits these findings pending further validation. Expanding Tregs on activated donor B cells appeared to best identify donor-specific TCRbeta clones. This study did not directly address biological reproducibility.

Sequencing was performed with immunoSEQ multiplex PCR; in TCRdb, only in-frame clones are kept and a portion is missing. Among roughly 7,800 clones listed, about half were seen once. The CDR3 consists of 16 residues. Germline V gene lookup returns CDR1 SGHRS and CDR2 YFSETQ. The V gene lost 0 bases and the J gene lost 10 bases, with 22 bases spanning the gap. This receptor was obtained from a human donor in good health. The V call is TRBV5-1, the J call TRBJ2-5; possibly TRBD2 for D (5 bases). Material: CD4+ T cells from blood cultured with allogeneic cells. The CDR3 sequence: CASSLVSGGSGSDQYF. The DNA for the CDR3 is TGCGCCAGCAGCTTGGTGTCCGGAGGTTCGGGTAGCGACCAGTACTTC.